Presented here are 13 T cell receptor beta chains from one specimen sequenced in a study of blood T cell repertoires in COVID-19. TCRdb's copy holds only in-frame clones and misses some; the assay was immunoSEQ multiplex PCR. The table shows around 300,000 clones, with 90% occurring only once. The specimen sequenced was peripheral blood. These receptors were obtained from a woman between 25 and 40 years old with COVID-19, enrolled during active disease.

The CDR3 DNA sequence: TGTGCCAGCAGTTACGGAACTAGCGGGAGATTCAATGAGCAGTTCTTC. This translates into CASSYGTSGRFNEQFF. The chain employs TRBV6-5 and TRBJ2-1; 11 bases agree with TRBD2. With 2 bases clipped from V and 6 bases from J, the junction kept 6 bases outside the gene matches. The length of the CDR3 is 16 residues. Germline V gives CDR1 MNHEY, CDR2 SVGAGI.

The gene calls are TRBV6-5 and TRBJ2-7, with D possibly being TRBD1 (6 bases). CDR3 length equals 12 residues. Germline V lookup: CDR1 MNHEY, CDR2 SVGAGI. The V end lost 7 bases, the J end lost 2 bases, and 9 bases lay between the germline ends. The CDR3 DNA reads TGTGCCAGCATCGGGGACACCTACGAGCAGTACTTC. Translating it yields CASIGDTYEQYF.

This rearrangement joins TRBV9 to TRBJ2-5, with D possibly matching TRBD1 (5 bases). Germline lookup yields CDR1 SGDLS and CDR2 YYNGEE. The CDR3 runs 14 residues. Trimming removed 0 bases from V and 3 bases from J, with 9 bases in between. This CDR3 reads CASSVGQGKETQYF. The CDR3 DNA is TGTGCCAGCAGCGTAGGGCAGGGTAAAGAGACCCAGTACTTC.

The chain employs TRBV19 and TRBJ2-1; TRBD2 aligns across 11 bases. From germline, CDR1 is LNHDA and CDR2 SQIVND (reference sequence). Trimming cost V 8 bases and J 3 bases; bases outside gene matches: 3. The CDR3 is 14 residues long. In DNA form, the CDR3 reads TGTGCCAGTTGTAGCGGGAGGGACTACAATGAGCAGTTCTTC. Protein sequence: CASCSGRDYNEQFF. Looking up the rest from reference TRBV19 and TRBJ2-1 gives the full variable domain: DGGITQSPKYLFRKEGQNVTLSCEQNLNHDAMYWYRQDPGQGLRLIYYSQIVNDFQKGDIAEGYSVSREKKESFPLTVTSAQKNPTAFYLCASCSGRDYNEQFFGPGTRLTVL.

This CDR3 is CASSPQGPGTEAFF. CDR3 nucleotide sequence: TGCGCCAGCAGCCCACAGGGACCAGGCACTGAAGCTTTCTTT. The chain recombines TRBV5-1 with TRBJ1-1, with D tentatively TRBD1 (6 bases). CDR1 and CDR2 (germline): SGHRS, YFSETQ. Trimming cost V 4 bases and J 4 bases, with 14 bases left between them. The CDR3 runs to 14 residues.

V usage is TRBV7-2 and J usage is TRBJ2-1, with 9 bases aligning to TRBD2. Trimming took 5 bases from V and 2 from J; bases not matched to a gene: 10. CDR1 is SGHTA, CDR2 FQGNSA, per germline. The CDR3 totals 17 residues. The CDR3 coding sequence is TGTGCCAGCAGCCCCCTACTAGCGGGTGTTCCCTACAATGAGCAGTTCTTC. Translated: CASSPLLAGVPYNEQFF.

This clone occurred once. The J gene is TRBJ2-1, the V gene TRBV10-1, with 12 bases aligning to TRBD2. The CDR3 spans 20 residues. The germline gives CDR1 WNHNN, CDR2 SYGVQD (reference sequence). V lost 3 bases to trimming and J lost 1 base; unmatched junction nucleotides: 13. CDR3 residues: CASSDYGLAGGPGSYNEQFF. The CDR3 DNA follows: TGCGCCAGCAGTGACTACGGGCTAGCGGGAGGGCCGGGGTCCTACAATGAGCAGTTCTTC.

The rearrangement uses TRBV28 and TRBJ1-3, with a weak D call TRBD1 (5 bases). The germline V and J ends were trimmed by 3 bases and 4 bases, with 16 bases remaining between them. In germline, CDR1 is MDHEN, CDR2 SYDVKM. The CDR3 loop spans 16 amino acids. The CDR3 DNA reads as TGTGCCAGCAGTTTCTGGAGGGGAGGACTCGGAAACACCATATATTTT. As protein: CASSFWRGGLGNTIYF.

The rearrangement links TRBV11-2 to TRBJ2-2; tentative D call: TRBD1 (6 bases). Looked up from germline, CDR1 is SGHAT and CDR2 is FQNNGV. This CDR3 region has 15 residues. Trimming removed 2 bases from V and 1 base from J, with 8 bases in between. Here the CDR3 reads CASSLRGQNTGELFF. The DNA of the CDR3 is TGTGCCAGCAGCTTAAGGGGACAGAACACCGGGGAGCTGTTTTTT.

The CDR3 sequence is CASSIVQPMNQPQHF. CDR3 nucleotide sequence: TGTGCCAGCAGTATTGTACAGCCGATGAATCAGCCCCAGCATTTT. The chain employs TRBV2 and TRBJ1-5; D not resolved. Per the germline V gene, CDR1 is SNHLY and CDR2 is FYNNEI. This CDR3 region has 15 residues. V lost 5 bases and J lost 4, with 15 bases in between.

The V call is TRBV21-1, the J call TRBJ1-2; the tabulated D call, TRBD1, remains unverified against the DNA. TRBV21-1 is listed as a pseudogene. CDR3 length: 15 residues. CDR3 protein: CASSTYWTGHTYYTF. In DNA form, the CDR3 reads TGTGCCAGCAGCACGTACTGGACAGGGCATACCTACTACACCTTC.

This sequence joins TRBV3-1 (or the pseudogene TRBV3-2) and TRBJ2-3, with D perhaps TRBD2 (5 bases). There are 15 residues in the CDR3. Trimming left V 0 bases short and J 0 bases short, with 7 bases between. The germline V gene has CDR1 LGHDT and CDR2 YNNKEL (reference sequence). CDR3 sequence (DNA): TGTGCCAGCAGCCAAGACAGGACTAGCACAGATACGCAGTATTTT. The encoded protein is CASSQDRTSTDTQYF.

A word on this clone: In the same sample, other DNA sequences code for this CDR3. Here the CDR3 reads CASSPWTANTGELFF. The CDR3 DNA follows: TGTGCCAGCAGCCCTTGGACAGCCAACACCGGGGAGCTGTTTTTT. The rearrangement links TRBV7-8 to TRBJ2-2, with D perhaps TRBD1 (6 bases). The CDR3 consists of 15 residues. In germline, CDR1 is SGHVS, CDR2 FQNEAQ. V lost 5 bases and J lost 2, with 12 bases in between.